This T cell receptor (beta chain) was identified in a study of blood T cell repertoires in COVID-19. Study summary: Spain, Italy and the United States supplied samples that represented acute and convalescent COVID-19.

The assay was immunoSEQ multiplex PCR, and TCRdb's table has in-frame clones only and misses some. The sample shows some 48,000 clones, 88% of them seen only once. The CDR3 extends over 15 amino acids. With V trimmed by 4 bases and J by 9 bases, 10 bases remained unmatched. Per the germline V gene, CDR1 is SGHNT and CDR2 is YYREEE (reference sequence). The source material was peripheral blood. The chain employs TRBV5-4 and TRBJ2-1, with 10 bases aligning to TRBD2. This clonotype was sampled from a man in his forties or fifties with active COVID-19. CDR3 coding DNA: TGTGCCAGCAGCCCAGCGGGAGGGGGTCTAGGTGAGCAGTTCTTC. It is translated as CASSPAGGGLGEQFF.